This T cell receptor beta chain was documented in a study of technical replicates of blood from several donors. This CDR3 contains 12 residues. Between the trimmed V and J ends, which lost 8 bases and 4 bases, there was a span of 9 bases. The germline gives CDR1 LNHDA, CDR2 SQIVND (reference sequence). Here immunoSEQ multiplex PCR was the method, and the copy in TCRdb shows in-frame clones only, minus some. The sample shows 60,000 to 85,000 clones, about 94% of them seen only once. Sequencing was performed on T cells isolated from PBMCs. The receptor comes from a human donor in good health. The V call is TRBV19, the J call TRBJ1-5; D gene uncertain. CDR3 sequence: CASEIENQPQHF. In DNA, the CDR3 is TGTGCCAGTGAGATTGAAAATCAGCCCCAGCATTTT.